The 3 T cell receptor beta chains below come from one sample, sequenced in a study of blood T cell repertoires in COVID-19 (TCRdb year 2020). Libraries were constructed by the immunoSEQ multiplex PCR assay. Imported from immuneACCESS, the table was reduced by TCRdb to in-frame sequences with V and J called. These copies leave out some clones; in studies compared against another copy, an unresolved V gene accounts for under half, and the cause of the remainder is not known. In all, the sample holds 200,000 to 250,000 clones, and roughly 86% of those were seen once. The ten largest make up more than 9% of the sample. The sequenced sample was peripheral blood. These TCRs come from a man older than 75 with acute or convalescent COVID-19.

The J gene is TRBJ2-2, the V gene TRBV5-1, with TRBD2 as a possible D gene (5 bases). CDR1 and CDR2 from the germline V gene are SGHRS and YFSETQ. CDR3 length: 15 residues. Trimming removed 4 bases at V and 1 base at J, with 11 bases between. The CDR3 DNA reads TGCGCCAGCAGCCCGGAGGCACAGAACACCGGGGAGCTGTTTTTT. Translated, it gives CASSPEAQNTGELFF.

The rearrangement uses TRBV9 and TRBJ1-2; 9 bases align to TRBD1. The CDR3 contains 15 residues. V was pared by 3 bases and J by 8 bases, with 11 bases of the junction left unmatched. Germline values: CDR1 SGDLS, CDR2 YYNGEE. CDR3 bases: TGTGCCAGCAGCGAGAGGGGGACAGGGCCCGGGGGCTACACCTTC. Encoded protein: CASSERGTGPGGYTF.

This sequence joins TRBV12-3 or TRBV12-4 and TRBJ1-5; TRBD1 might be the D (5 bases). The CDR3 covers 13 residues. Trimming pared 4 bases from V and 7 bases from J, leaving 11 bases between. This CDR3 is CASSSGRVQPQHF. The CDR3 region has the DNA TGTGCCAGCAGTTCGGGCAGGGTACAGCCCCAGCATTTT.